Presented here are 29 T cell receptor beta chains from one specimen sequenced in a study of tumor-infiltrating lymphocytes in primary liver carcinoma. RNA and DNA were co-extracted from around 20-30 mg of unsorted bulk tissue. A constant-region primer served to make TCR beta cDNA from roughly 460 ng total RNA. Library construction for TCR beta comprised three nested multiplex PCR rounds performed with slightly modified ARM-PCR. A C-beta reverse primer and TRBV1-TRBV30 forward primers served in each of the first two PCR rounds, at 9 to 10 cycles apiece. TCRdb used MiXCR to reprocess the multiplex PCR reads, holding one entry per CDR3 protein. The sample consists of about 48,000 distinct CDR3 sequences, about 70% of them appearing once. Material: liver tumor tissue from sampling region 3. Subset specified: tumor region T3, left-lateral pole. The receptors stem from a middle-aged man with primary liver carcinoma and hepatitis B virus infection.

A word on this clonotype: An end of the junction differs from the germline gene, which may be a read error. The chain uses TRBV4-1 and TRBJ2-7; the match to TRBD2 covers 7 bases. This CDR3 comprises 17 residues. Germline values: CDR1 MGHRA, CDR2 YSYEKL. DNA of the CDR3: TGCGCCAGCACCCTCACTAGCGTGTACTTTTCCACCTACGAGCAATACTTC. Translated: CASTLTSVYFSTYEQYF.

The rearrangement uses TRBV4-1 and TRBJ2-5, with unresolved D. The CDR3 is made up of 15 amino acids. Germline loops: CDR1 MGHRA, CDR2 YSYEKL. V lost 11 bases and J lost 1, with 20 bases in between. The CDR3 sequence: CAGNQDMNGQETQYF. CDR3 bases: TGCGCCGGCAACCAAGATATGAACGGCCAAGAGACCCAGTACTTC.

The chain employs TRBV10-2 and TRBJ2-3; D might be TRBD2 (5 bases). Germline V gene data show CDR1 as WSHSY and CDR2 as SAAADI. The CDR3 spans 15 residues. The CDR3 protein is CTTSPGLPLADTQYF. The CDR3 region has the DNA TGCACCACATCACCTGGACTTCCGTTGGCAGATACGCAGTATTTT.

This clonotype was seen repeatedly, ten times or more. The chain has TRBV7-9 and TRBJ2-4; D is perhaps TRBD2 (6 bases). Germline V gives CDR1 SEHNR, CDR2 FQNEAQ (reference sequence). This CDR3 comprises 16 residues. Trimming took off 5 bases at V and 0 bases at J, with 14 bases between the two ends. CDR3 sequence: CASSRGAGLAKNIQYF. The DNA for the CDR3 is TGTGCCAGCAGCCGCGGGGCCGGCCTAGCCAAAAACATTCAGTACTTC.

This clonotype was recorded a few times. Relative to the germline gene, one junction end is altered; a read error may explain this. The rearrangement uses TRBV4-2 and TRBJ2-5; D gene unclear. The CDR3 length is 15 residues. In germline, CDR1 is LGHNA, CDR2 YNFKEQ. The CDR3 loop reads CASSQDRGLREAQYF. The CDR3 nucleotides read TGTGCCAGCAGCCAAGATCGAGGTTTAAGAGAGGCCCAGTACTTC.

For this clonotype: The missing conserved phenylalanine or tryptophan at the end of this CDR3 makes a read error likely. The DNA is omitted, as the CDR3 cannot be located on it reliably, and the CDR3 follows TCRdb's listing. This chain uses TRBV11-1 with TRBJ2-1; TRBD2 is the table's D call and was not checked against the DNA. Germline V gene sequence: CDR1 SGHAT, CDR2 FQDESV (reference sequence). Counting both end residues, the CDR3 totals 16 amino acids. The CDR3 loop reads CASSFQLAGADNELFI.

This clonotype has a count of ten or more. This chain links TRBV2 with TRBJ2-7; no reliable D call. The ends were cut back, 6 bases at V and 4 bases at J, with 7 bases in the middle. The germline V gene encodes CDR1 SNHLY and CDR2 FYNNEI. The CDR3 runs 11 residues. CDR3 residues: CASRGFYEQYF. The DNA of the CDR3 is TGTGCCAGCAGAGGTTTTTACGAGCAGTACTTC.

Worth noting for this clonotype: Being one base from a much bigger clone, this may be a read error. The rearrangement links TRBV13 to TRBJ2-7; D call uncertain. This CDR3 region has 13 residues. Germline CDR1 reads PRHDT; CDR2 reads FYEKMQ (reference sequence). Trimming shortened V by 9 bases and J by 1 base, and 13 bases separated the two germline ends. The CDR3, as DNA: TGTGCCAGGAGCCGAGGCGGATCCTACGAGCAGTACTTC. It yields the protein CARSRGGSYEQYF.

The rearrangement uses TRBV19 and TRBJ1-5; D is unresolved. V was clipped by 3 bases and J by 7 bases, with 13 bases between them. The CDR3 is 14 amino acids. CDR1 and CDR2 (germline): LNHDA, SQIVND (reference sequence). The CDR3 DNA reads TGTGCCAGTAGTATGACCGGAGTTGGGCAGCCCCAGCATTTT. Its protein is CASSMTGVGQPQHF.

The chain combines TRBV11-2 with TRBJ2-6, with 9 bases fitting TRBD2. The CDR3 is 16 residues long. Trimming at V came to 5 bases and at J to 9 bases, leaving 11 bases not matched to a gene. Germline CDR1 reads SGHAT; CDR2 reads FQNNGV. CDR3 amino acids: CASSPGLATEVNVLTF. The CDR3 coding sequence is TGTGCCAGCAGCCCGGGACTAGCTACTGAGGTCAACGTCCTGACTTTC.

The chain has TRBV11-2 and TRBJ2-3; no clear D. Trimming shortened V by 5 bases and J by 11 bases, and 11 bases separated the two germline ends. This CDR3 has 11 residues. Germline values: CDR1 SGHAT, CDR2 FQNNGV. The CDR3 region has the DNA TGTGCCAGCAGCACTCTGGATGTGCAGTATTTT. This translates into CASSTLDVQYF.

V usage is TRBV11-2 and J usage is TRBJ2-1; 7 bases line up with TRBD2. The J segment lost 12 bases and the V segment lost 3 bases, leaving 17 bases of the junction unmatched. The CDR3 has 16 residues. Germline CDR1 is SGHAT and CDR2 is FQNNGV. CDR3 DNA: TGTGCCAGCAGCTTTCGACTGGCGGGAGATTTCAGTGTGCAGTTCTTC. Protein: CASSFRLAGDFSVQFF.

On this clonotype: A single base separates this from a much larger clone, so it may be a read error. V and J are TRBV6-4 and TRBJ2-1; D perhaps matches TRBD1 (5 bases). CDR3 length: 13 residues. Germline loops: CDR1 MRHNA, CDR2 SNTAGT. V lost 4 bases and J lost 5, with 9 bases in between. The CDR3 protein is CASSGSDNNEQFF. CDR3 DNA sequence: TGTGCCAGCAGTGGCTCGGACAACAATGAGCAGTTCTTC.

The J gene is TRBJ2-1, the V gene TRBV12-3 or TRBV12-4, with D maybe TRBD2 (6 bases). Trimming removed 6 bases from V and 6 bases from J, with 15 bases in between. The length of the CDR3 is 14 residues. CDR3 sequence: CASSPTSGSNEQFF. DNA of the CDR3: TGTGCCAGCAGCCCGACTAGTGGGAGCAATGAGCAGTTCTTC.

The chain employs TRBV18 and TRBJ2-7, with 8 bases identical to TRBD2. The CDR3 spans 16 residues. Germline loops: CDR1 KGHSH, CDR2 LQKENI. V was pared by 3 bases and J by 2 bases, with 9 bases of the junction left unmatched. DNA of the CDR3: TGTGCCAGCTCACCGGCCCTATCGGGAGGGACCTACGAGCAGTACTTC. Its translation: CASSPALSGGTYEQYF.

Concerning this clonotype itself: A much larger clonotype is one base distant, so this may be a read error. The V call is TRBV28, the J call TRBJ2-3; tentative D call: TRBD1 (6 bases). From germline, CDR1 is MDHEN and CDR2 SYDVKM. The CDR3 consists of 15 residues. The CDR3 spells CVSIPDSSSTDTQYF. CDR3 bases: TGTGTCAGCATCCCGGACAGCTCTTCGACAGATACGCAGTATTTT.

This clonotype was counted ten times or more. The chain employs TRBV10-2 and TRBJ1-6, with D uncertain. The V gene's germline CDR1 is WSHSY and CDR2 SAAADI. The CDR3 has 15 amino acids. With 0 bases removed from V and 7 bases from J, the gap between germline ends came to 10 bases. CDR3 coding DNA: TGCGCCAGCAGTGAGTCGACGAGCACAAATTCACCCCTCCACTTT. As protein: CASSESTSTNSPLHF.

On this clonotype itself: A clone one base away is much larger, so this may be a read error. The chain couples TRBV30 to TRBJ2-2; TRBD1 aligns across 7 bases. The germline V gene encodes CDR1 GTSNPN and CDR2 SVGIG (reference sequence). CDR3 length equals 14 residues. For the CDR3, the DNA is TGTGCCTGGAGTAAGGGGGCTTGGGACGGGGATCTGTTTTTT. Translating gives CAWSKGAWDGDLFF. The complete variable domain, with remaining parts taken from reference TRBV30 and TRBJ2-2, reads SQTIHQWPATLVQPVGSPLSLECTVEGTSNPNLYWYRQAAGRGLQLLFYSVGIGQISSEVPQNLSASRPQDRQFILSSKKLLLSDSGFYLCAWSKGAWDGDLFFGEGSRLTVL.

This clonotype was seen once. A junction end diverges from the germline sequence, so it may reflect a read error. V gene TRBV10-3 combines with J gene TRBJ2-3, with 15 bases identical to TRBD2. Germline CDR1 is ENHRY and CDR2 is SYGVKD. The CDR3 contains 21 residues. The CDR3, as DNA: TGTGCCATCAGTGCGTCCACCGGACTAGCGGGAGGGGTTATGCATGGAGGTACGCTGTATTTT. Protein product: CAISASTGLAGGVMHGGTLYF.

Details on this clonotype: This clone may be a read error of a much larger clone one base away. Given the absence of the conserved phenylalanine or tryptophan at the CDR3 end, a read error is likely. The limits of the CDR3 on the DNA are not certain, so only TCRdb's listed CDR3 is given. The rearrangement links TRBV12-3 or TRBV12-4 to TRBJ2-3; TRBD2, the table's D call, lacks a check against the DNA. Inclusive of both ends, the CDR3 amounts to 15 amino acids. CDR3 loop: CASSKLAGGEDTLYL.

A remark on this clonotype: Since a much larger clone is just one base distant, this may be a read error. V is TRBV12-3 or TRBV12-4 and J is TRBJ2-7; D is tentatively TRBD1 or TRBD2 (5 bases each). V was clipped by 7 bases and J by 5 bases, with 18 bases between them. This CDR3 comprises 14 residues. DNA of the CDR3: TGTGCCAGCACTCTCCGGGGCAGGGATAACGAGCAGTACTTC. Amino acids: CASTLRGRDNEQYF.

Turning to this clonotype: This CDR3 is missing its conserved last phenylalanine or tryptophan, likely due to a read error. Because the CDR3's place on the DNA is in doubt, the DNA is left out and the CDR3 is given as listed by TCRdb. The chain links TRBV11-1 to TRBJ2-3; TRBD2, the table's D call, was not compared with the DNA. From its first to its last residue, the CDR3 has 16 amino acids. The germline V gene encodes CDR1 SGHAT and CDR2 FQDESV (reference sequence). The CDR3 protein is CASSKGLAVSTDTQYS.

A remark on this clonotype: The junction shows a germline mismatch at one end, possibly a read error. The chain is built from TRBV11-2 and TRBJ2-2; 10 positions agree with TRBD2. The germline CDR1 and CDR2 sequences are SGHAT and FQNNGV. CDR3 length: 16 residues. The CDR3 spells CASSLVALAGTGELLF. Here the CDR3 DNA reads TGCGCCAGCAGCTTAGTGGCACTAGCGGGAACCGGGGAGCTGCTTTTT.

This chain connects TRBV28 to TRBJ1-5; a possible D gene is TRBD1 (5 bases). V was shortened by 5 bases and J by 6 bases, with 11 bases between the two germline ends. The CDR3 totals 13 residues. In germline, CDR1 is MDHEN, CDR2 SYDVKM. This chain's CDR3 is CASSIEGSQPQHF. CDR3 DNA sequence: TGTGCCAGCAGTATAGAGGGGAGTCAGCCCCAGCATTTT.

This clonotype rates as medium-sized. The gene calls are TRBV29-1 and TRBJ2-1, with D possibly matching TRBD1 (6 bases). Trimming cost V 0 bases and J 8 bases, with 11 bases left between them. CDR3 length: 13 amino acids. Germline V gene data show CDR1 as SQVTM and CDR2 as ANQGSEA. The DNA of the CDR3 is TGCAGCGTTGAAGAATCAGGGGTTGATGAGCAGTTCTTC. Amino acids: CSVEESGVDEQFF.

This clonotype was recorded many times. The chain employs TRBV7-9 and TRBJ2-6; D perhaps matches TRBD2 (5 bases). Germline assignment: CDR1 SEHNR and CDR2 FQNEAQ (reference sequence). Trimming removed 7 bases from V and 0 bases from J, with 10 bases in between. CDR3 size: 15 residues. The CDR3 DNA reads TGTGCCAGCACCGGGGAAGACTCTGGGGCCAACGTCCTGACTTTC. As protein: CASTGEDSGANVLTF.

This sequence joins TRBV20-1 and TRBJ1-2, with 9 bases fitting TRBD1. CDR3 length equals 13 residues. With V trimmed by 2 bases and J by 7 bases, 5 bases remained unmatched. Germline assignment: CDR1 DFQATT and CDR2 SNEGSKA (reference sequence). The CDR3 DNA reads TGCAGTGCTAGAAAACAGGGGGCAGTTGGCTACACCTTC. It translates to CSARKQGAVGYTF.

Note on this clonotype: An end of the junction differs from the germline gene, which may be a read error. CDR3 nucleotides: TGTGCCAGCAACCCCGGGACTCCTGCATACGAGCACTACTTC. It translates to CASNPGTPAYEHYF. This chain joins TRBV4-2 and TRBJ2-7, with D tentatively TRBD2 (6 bases). The CDR3 spans 14 residues. The germline gives CDR1 LGHNA, CDR2 YNFKEQ.

To note about this clonotype: The conserved final phenylalanine or tryptophan is absent from the CDR3, which likely points to a read error. The chain links TRBV6-5 to TRBJ1-1; no reliable D call. The CDR3 totals 13 residues. V was pared by 5 bases and J by 2 bases, with 9 bases between. CDR1 and CDR2 from the germline V gene are MNHEY and SVGAGI. The DNA for the CDR3 is TGTGCCAGCAGTCCGGCAATAAACACTGAAGCTTTCTCT. The encoded protein is CASSPAINTEAFS.